What follows are 12 T cell receptor beta chains derived from one specimen sequenced in a study of CD8+CD57+ T cells in acquired aplastic anemia listed by TCRdb under 2018. Flow cytometry had shown CD8+CD57+ cell expansion in the patients selected for sequencing. For sequencing, an Illumina HiSeq 2000 was employed. TCR beta VDJ combination and CDR3 sequence profiling used genomic DNA as the template. Using fastp at Q25 and MiXCR, TCRdb reprocessed the public reads and kept productive beta chains. Rows are combined by CDR3 protein, so each entry shows the most common genes and DNA. A total of fewer than 85,000 distinct CDR3 sequences appear in this sample, roughly two thirds of them only once. The ten largest account for roughly 80% of the sample. Input material: sorted CD4+, CD8+, or CD8+CD57+ T cells (not recorded which) from PBMCs. All receptors come from a human donor with aplastic anemia.

This clonotype showed up just a few times. V is TRBV24-1 and J is TRBJ2-3; D gene uncertain. Germline V lookup: CDR1 KGHDR, CDR2 SFDVKD. The CDR3 runs 13 residues. Between the trimmed V and J ends, which lost 5 bases and 4 bases, there was a span of 9 bases. Here the CDR3 DNA reads TGTGCCACCAGTGGCGCTAGGGCAGATACGCAGTATTTT. The encoded protein is CATSGARADTQYF.

The genes are TRBV20-1 and TRBJ1-2; D possibly corresponds to TRBD1 (5 bases). Germline-derived CDR1 and CDR2 are DFQATT and SNEGSKA (reference sequence). This CDR3 contains 11 residues. The V and J ends lost 6 bases and 13 bases respectively, with 18 bases between them. CDR3 sequence: CSAQGFAYCTF. As DNA, the CDR3 is TGCAGTGCGCAGGGTTTCGCTTACTGCACCTTC.

The rearrangement uses TRBV2 and TRBJ2-7; 9 bases map to TRBD1. Germline values: CDR1 SNHLY, CDR2 FYNNEI. Trimming removed 4 bases from V and 1 base from J; junction bases left unmatched: 2. The CDR3 loop spans 14 amino acids. The CDR3 DNA reads TGTGCCAGCAGTGGACAGGGGGGGTCCTACGAGCAGTACTTC. It specifies CASSGQGGSYEQYF.

This rearrangement joins TRBV7-3 to TRBJ1-2; maybe TRBD1 (6 bases). The CDR3 sequence is 13 residues long. V lost 5 bases and J 4 bases, leaving 11 bases between the germline ends. CDR1 is SGHTA, CDR2 FQGTGA, per germline. CDR3 nucleotide sequence: TGTGCCAGCAGCCGAGGGGGAGTCTATGGCTACACCTTC. Translated: CASSRGGVYGYTF.

This chain links TRBV6-1 with TRBJ2-2; TRBD1 might be the D (5 bases). Per germline, CDR1 MNHNS and CDR2 SASEGT. V was pared by 8 bases and J by 4 bases, with 11 bases between. The CDR3 covers 13 residues. DNA of the CDR3: TGTGCCAGCCTACAGGAGAGCACCGGGGAGCTGTTTTTT. It is translated as CASLQESTGELFF.

The chain uses TRBV6-2 or TRBV6-3 and TRBJ2-7; TRBD1 might be the D (5 bases). This CDR3 has 12 amino acids. The V gene lost 5 bases and the J gene lost 6 bases, with 11 bases spanning the gap. Germline V gene lookup returns CDR1 MNHEY and CDR2 SVGEGT. The CDR3 region is CASSLRGAEQYF. The CDR3 DNA follows: TGTGCCAGCAGTCTTAGGGGTGCCGAGCAGTACTTC.

This clonotype showed up just a few times. This chain joins TRBV5-1 and TRBJ1-5, with D maybe TRBD1 (5 bases). Germline loops: CDR1 SGHRS, CDR2 YFSETQ. Trimming cost V 4 bases and J 5 bases, with 13 bases left between them. The CDR3 has 14 amino acids. The CDR3 coding sequence is TGCGCCAGCAGCACCGGGACGGACCATCAGCCCCAGCATTTT. It yields the protein CASSTGTDHQPQHF.

The rearrangement joins TRBV2 to TRBJ2-7; 8 bases line up with TRBD1. The germline V gene encodes CDR1 SNHLY and CDR2 FYNNEI. The junction had 6 bases not matched to a gene; V was cut back by 2 bases and J by 3 bases. This CDR3 comprises 15 residues. The CDR3 DNA sequence: TGTGCCAGCAGTGAATCTCGGACAGGGTTCTACGAGCAGTACTTC. Translation: CASSESRTGFYEQYF.

About this clonotype itself: Given a much more abundant clone one base away, this may be a read error. The rearrangement uses TRBV6-1 and TRBJ2-7; D uncertain. The CDR3 is made up of 13 amino acids. Germline lookup yields CDR1 MNHNS and CDR2 SASEGT. CDR3 region: CAGSVSVSYEQYF. The CDR3 DNA is TGTGCCGGCAGTGTCAGCGTGTCCTACGAGCAGTACTTC.

V is TRBV5-5 and J is TRBJ2-7; TRBD1 might be the D (6 bases). Trimming took off 7 bases at V and 2 bases at J, with 16 bases between the two ends. This CDR3 is built from 14 residues. CDR1 SGHKS and CDR2 YYEKEE come from the germline V gene (reference sequence). The CDR3 spells CASRLQGRPYEQYF. The CDR3, as DNA: TGTGCCAGCCGGCTACAGGGACGCCCCTACGAGCAGTACTTC.

This clonotype has just one count. The chain joins TRBV20-1 to TRBJ1-2; TRBD1 is a possible D gene (5 bases). The germline gives CDR1 DFQATT, CDR2 SNEGSKA (reference sequence). The CDR3 runs 12 residues. V dropped 5 bases and J dropped 4 bases, with 11 bases sitting between them. The DNA for the CDR3 is TGCAGTGCTGGCTCGGGGGGCTATGGCTACACCTTC. Translated: CSAGSGGYGYTF.

The gene calls are TRBV10-3 and TRBJ1-5; no clear D. CDR3 length: 14 residues. The germline V gene has CDR1 ENHRY and CDR2 SYGVKD. V dropped 4 bases and J dropped 1 base, with 8 bases sitting between them. The CDR3 reads CAISGTVSNQPQHF. The CDR3 DNA sequence: TGTGCCATCAGTGGTACAGTGAGCAATCAGCCCCAGCATTTT.